This is a list of T cell receptor beta chains from one sample in a study of blood T cell repertoires in COVID-19. Only in-frame clones appear in the TCRdb table, and some are missing; sequencing was by immunoSEQ multiplex PCR. Here the sample spans a few hundred thousand clones, about four fifths being singletons. Input material: PBMCs or T cells enriched from blood (not recorded which). The receptor source for this set is a woman in her thirties or forties who had recovered from COVID-19. The CDR3 runs from the conserved cysteine through the conserved F or W. A D gene is named only where the DNA matches it firmly. Size is stated for part of the rows, as once, few or many counts, or as a class when the clone is expanded.

V	size	D	J	CDR3	DNA
TRBV29-1	NA	NA	TRBJ2-3	CSVDWGRTPDTQYF	TGCAGCGTTGACTGGGGGAGGACCCCAGATACGCAGTATTTT
TRBV28	few	TRBD1	TRBJ1-6	CACQRDRGISSPLHF	TGTGCCTGCCAAAGGGACAGGGGTATCAGTTCACCCCTCCACTTT
TRBV3-1/TRBV3-2	NA	TRBD2	TRBJ2-5	CASSQGLLAGGVETQYF	TGTGCCAGCAGCCAAGGCTTACTAGCGGGAGGGGTGGAGACCCAGTACTTC
TRBV2	NA	NA	TRBJ1-2	CASKALADSGYTF	TGTGCCAGCAAGGCCCTAGCCGATTCCGGCTACACCTTC
TRBV7-2	NA	NA	TRBJ2-1	CASSLAGVSYNEQFF	TGTGCCAGCAGCTTAGCAGGGGTAAGCTACAATGAGCAGTTCTTC
TRBV18	NA	NA	TRBJ1-5	CASSLSNDRNQPQHF	TGTGCCAGCTCACTCTCAAATGACAGAAATCAGCCCCAGCATTTT
TRBV28	NA	TRBD2	TRBJ2-1	CASSLGLAAYNEQFF	TGTGCCAGCAGTTTGGGACTAGCGGCTTACAATGAGCAGTTCTTC
TRBV27	NA	TRBD2	TRBJ2-2	CASSSLTSGGNTGELFF	TGTGCCAGCAGTTCGTTGACTAGCGGAGGAAACACCGGGGAGCTGTTTTTT
TRBV9	NA	TRBD1	TRBJ2-4	CASSETGTTGNIQYF	TGTGCCAGCAGCGAGACAGGGACGACCGGAAACATTCAGTACTTC
TRBV19	few	TRBD1	TRBJ1-4	CASSFSRGNEKLFF	TGTGCCAGTAGTTTTAGCAGGGGGAATGAAAAACTGTTTTTT
TRBV30	NA	TRBD1	TRBJ1-2	CACQTGIYGYTF	TGTGCCTGCCAGACAGGGATCTATGGCTACACCTTC
TRBV7-8	NA	NA	TRBJ1-2	CASSLVGGAAPRWYGYTF	TGTGCCAGCAGCTTAGTAGGAGGGGCAGCTCCCCGATGGTATGGCTACACCTTC
TRBV19	NA	TRBD1	TRBJ1-1	CASSQDRGTEAFF	TGTGCCAGTAGTCAGGACAGGGGGACTGAAGCTTTCTTT
TRBV19	once	NA	TRBJ1-1	CASNPAGVLNTEAFF	TGTGCCAGTAATCCCGCGGGGGTGTTGAACACTGAAGCTTTCTTT
TRBV5-1	NA	TRBD1	TRBJ2-3	CASSQGDRDGDTQYF	TGCGCCAGCAGCCAAGGGGACAGGGACGGAGATACGCAGTATTTT
TRBV5-6	NA	NA	TRBJ2-7	CASSLHMTRGMNHEQYF	TGTGCCAGCAGCTTACACATGACTAGGGGCATGAATCACGAGCAGTACTTC
TRBV19	NA	NA	TRBJ1-1	CASSMGRAPSTEAFF	TGTGCCAGTAGTATGGGGAGGGCTCCGAGCACTGAAGCTTTCTTT
TRBV18	NA	TRBD2	TRBJ2-5	CASSRLAGAGETQYF	TGTGCCAGCTCCAGACTAGCGGGAGCAGGAGAGACCCAGTACTTC
TRBV27	once	TRBD1	TRBJ1-6	CASSLDRVVSPLHF	TGTGCCAGCAGTTTAGACAGGGTGGTGTCACCCCTCCACTTT
TRBV3-1/TRBV3-2	NA	TRBD2	TRBJ2-4	CASRTPQTLAGVVHKNIQYF	TGTGCCAGCAGAACCCCTCAAACACTAGCGGGAGTAGTACACAAAAACATTCAGTACTTC
TRBV19	NA	TRBD1	TRBJ1-3	CASDRGQRNTIYF	TGTGCCAGCGACAGGGGGCAAAGAAACACCATATATTTT
TRBV5-4	NA	TRBD1	TRBJ1-1	CASSLSGTAGTEAFF	TGTGCCAGCAGCTTATCAGGGACAGCTGGCACTGAAGCTTTCTTT
TRBV24-1	NA	NA	TRBJ2-1	CATRAAPGVDEQFF	TGTGCCACCAGGGCAGCTCCAGGGGTCGATGAGCAGTTCTTC
TRBV7-8	NA	NA	TRBJ2-5	CASSLSIVETQYF	TGTGCCAGCAGCCTATCTATTGTGGAGACCCAGTACTTC
TRBV4-2	NA	NA	TRBJ1-1	CASSLSGSGDTEAFF	TGTGCCAGCAGCCTCTCCGGATCAGGCGACACTGAAGCTTTCTTT
TRBV7-3	NA	TRBD1	TRBJ2-3	CASSFQTGRTDTQYF	TGTGCCAGCAGCTTCCAGACAGGGCGCACAGATACGCAGTATTTT
TRBV4-3	NA	NA	TRBJ1-4	CASSQGTGIANEKLFF	TGCGCCAGCAGCCAAGGTACCGGGATAGCTAATGAAAAACTGTTTTTT
TRBV29-1	NA	TRBD1	TRBJ2-3	CSVRQGASDTQYF	TGCAGCGTTAGACAGGGGGCTTCAGATACGCAGTATTTT
TRBV7-3	NA	NA	TRBJ2-3	CASSSNTDTQYF	TGTGCCAGCAGTTCAAACACAGATACGCAGTATTTT
TRBV4-1	NA	TRBD1	TRBJ1-2	CASSIGQGGYGYTF	TGCGCCAGCAGCATCGGACAGGGGGGCTATGGCTACACCTTC
TRBV18	NA	NA	TRBJ2-1	CASSPQRNEQFF	TGTGCCAGCTCACCACAACGGAATGAGCAGTTCTTC
TRBV12-5	NA	TRBD1	TRBJ1-1	CASGLDRGSRTEAFF	TGTGCTAGTGGTTTGGACAGGGGGTCGAGGACTGAAGCTTTCTTT
TRBV28	NA	NA	TRBJ1-1	CASSPSDRVTEAFF	TGTGCCAGCAGCCCCTCTGACCGGGTCACTGAAGCTTTCTTT
TRBV11-2	once	NA	TRBJ2-7	CASSKLGFSYEQYF	TGTGCCAGCAGCAAACTAGGGTTCTCCTACGAGCAGTACTTC
TRBV28	NA	TRBD1	TRBJ1-4	CASSFDREVEKLFF	TGTGCCAGCAGTTTTGACAGGGAGGTTGAAAAACTGTTTTTT
TRBV9	NA	NA	TRBJ1-2	CASSPRTRVVYGYTF	TGTGCCAGCAGCCCCCGAACTCGGGTGGTCTATGGCTACACCTTC
TRBV6-5	NA	TRBD1	TRBJ2-3	CASTEKQPGQLTQYF	TGTGCCAGCACCGAAAAACAACCGGGACAGCTAACGCAGTATTTT
TRBV18	NA	TRBD2	TRBJ2-5	CASSPTSAQETQYF	TGTGCCAGCTCACCCACTAGCGCCCAAGAGACCCAGTACTTC
TRBV30	NA	NA	TRBJ2-4	CAWRSKLAKNIQYF	TGTGCCTGGAGATCTAAGTTGGCCAAAAACATTCAGTACTTC
TRBV2	NA	TRBD2	TRBJ2-5	CASSALAGGLETQYF	TGTGCCAGCAGTGCTTTGGCGGGAGGGCTTGAGACCCAGTACTTC
TRBV7-2	NA	NA	TRBJ2-7	CASSLGGSSLYEQYF	TGTGCCAGCAGCTTAGGAGGTTCAAGTTTGTACGAGCAGTACTTC
TRBV27	once	NA	TRBJ2-4	CASRTENIQYF	TGTGCCAGCCGGACAGAAAACATTCAGTACTTC
TRBV11-3	NA	TRBD2	TRBJ2-1	CASSLPYRGRTVNEQFF	TGTGCCAGCAGCTTACCCTACCGCGGGAGGACGGTCAATGAGCAGTTCTTC
TRBV18	few	TRBD2	TRBJ2-3	CASSPGTSGSSTDTQYF	TGTGCCAGCTCACCCGGGACTAGCGGGAGTAGCACAGATACGCAGTATTTT
TRBV4-3	NA	TRBD1	TRBJ1-5	CASSRSGTGNQPQHF	TGCGCCAGCAGCCGCTCCGGGACAGGAAATCAGCCCCAGCATTTT
TRBV30	NA	NA	TRBJ1-2	CAWSVRQGGNYGYTF	TGTGCCTGGAGTGTACGGCAGGGTGGAAACTATGGCTACACCTTC
TRBV7-2	few	NA	TRBJ2-5	CASSLRSLAETQYF	TGTGCCAGCAGCTTAAGGTCGTTAGCAGAGACCCAGTACTTC
TRBV28	NA	NA	TRBJ1-6	CASFAGARGTSPLHF	TGTGCCAGCTTTGCGGGGGCGCGTGGGACTTCACCCCTCCACTTT
TRBV30	NA	NA	TRBJ1-2	CAWSVEEYLGYTF	TGTGCCTGGAGTGTTGAGGAATACCTCGGCTACACCTTC
TRBV18	NA	NA	TRBJ1-3	CASSPSTRAGNTIYF	TGTGCCAGCTCACCAAGTACTCGGGCTGGAAACACCATATATTTT
TRBV5-1	NA	TRBD1	TRBJ2-2	CASTLLTGAGELFF	TGCGCCAGCACCCTTCTGACAGGGGCCGGGGAGCTGTTTTTT
TRBV5-4	NA	TRBD1	TRBJ2-5	CATGQVAETQYF	TGTGCCACGGGACAGGTAGCAGAGACCCAGTACTTC
TRBV5-1	NA	TRBD1	TRBJ1-6	CASSSGTGGNSPLHF	TGCGCCAGCAGCTCCGGGACAGGGGGTAATTCACCCCTCCACTTT
TRBV7-7	NA	NA	TRBJ2-5	CASSPGPGSGKTQYF	TGTGCCAGCAGCCCGGGCCCTGGGAGTGGAAAGACCCAGTACTTC
TRBV11-2	NA	TRBD1	TRBJ2-1	CASSLDRASYNEQFF	TGTGCCAGCAGCCTTGACAGGGCATCCTACAATGAGCAGTTCTTC
TRBV11-2	NA	TRBD2	TRBJ2-1	CASSLARLAGVNEQFF	TGTGCCAGCAGCTTAGCCCGACTAGCGGGAGTCAATGAGCAGTTCTTC
TRBV2	NA	TRBD2	TRBJ2-5	CASNGGGQETQYF	TGTGCCAGCAACGGGGGGGGACAAGAGACCCAGTACTTC
TRBV28	once	TRBD1	TRBJ1-1	CASTTGGDTEAFF	TGTGCCAGCACGACAGGGGGCGACACTGAAGCTTTCTTT